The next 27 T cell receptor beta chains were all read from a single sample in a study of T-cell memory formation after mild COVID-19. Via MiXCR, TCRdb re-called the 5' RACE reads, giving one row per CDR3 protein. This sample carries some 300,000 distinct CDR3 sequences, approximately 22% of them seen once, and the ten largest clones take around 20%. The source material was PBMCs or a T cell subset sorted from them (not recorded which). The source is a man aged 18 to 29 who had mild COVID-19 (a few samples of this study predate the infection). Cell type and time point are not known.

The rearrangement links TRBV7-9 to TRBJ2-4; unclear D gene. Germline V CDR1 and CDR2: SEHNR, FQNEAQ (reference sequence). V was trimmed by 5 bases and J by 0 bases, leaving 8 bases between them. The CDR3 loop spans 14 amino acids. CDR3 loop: CASSPTLAKNIQYF. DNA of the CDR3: TGTGCCAGCAGCCCAACCCTAGCCAAAAACATTCAGTACTTC.

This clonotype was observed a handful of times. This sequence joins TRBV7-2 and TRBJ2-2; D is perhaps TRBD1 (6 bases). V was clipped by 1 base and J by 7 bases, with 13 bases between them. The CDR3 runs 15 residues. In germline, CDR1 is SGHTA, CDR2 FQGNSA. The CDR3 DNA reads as TGTGCCAGCAGCTTAGGGGGGCTCTTCGTCGGGGAGCTGTTTTTT. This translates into CASSLGGLFVGELFF.

The CDR3 region is CASSQGTSSAFEQFF. The CDR3, as DNA: TGTGCCAGCAGCCAAGGGACTAGTAGTGCGTTTGAGCAGTTCTTC. This chain connects TRBV3-1 to TRBJ2-1; 7 positions agree with TRBD2. This CDR3 has 15 amino acids. V shed 1 base and J 9 bases; nucleotides not matched to a gene: 9. Germline V gene sequence: CDR1 LGHDT, CDR2 YNNKEL (reference sequence).

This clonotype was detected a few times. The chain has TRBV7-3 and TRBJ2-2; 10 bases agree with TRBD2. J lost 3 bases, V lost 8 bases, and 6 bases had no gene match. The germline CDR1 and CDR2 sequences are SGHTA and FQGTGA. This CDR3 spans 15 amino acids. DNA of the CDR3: TGTGCCAGCCGCCCGCTAGCGGGGGACACCGGGGAGCTGTTTTTT. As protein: CASRPLAGDTGELFF.

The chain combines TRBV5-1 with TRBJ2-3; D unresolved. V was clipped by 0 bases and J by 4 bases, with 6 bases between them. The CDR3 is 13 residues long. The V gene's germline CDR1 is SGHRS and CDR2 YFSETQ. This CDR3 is CASSLAMSDTQYF. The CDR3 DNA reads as TGCGCCAGCAGCTTGGCTATGTCAGATACGCAGTATTTT.

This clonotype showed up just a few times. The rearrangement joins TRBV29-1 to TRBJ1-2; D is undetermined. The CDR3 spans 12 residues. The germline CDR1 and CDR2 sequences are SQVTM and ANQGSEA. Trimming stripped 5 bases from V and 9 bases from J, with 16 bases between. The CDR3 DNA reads TGCAGCGTTCGGGAGGAGGGATCTAGCTACACCTTC. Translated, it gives CSVREEGSSYTF.

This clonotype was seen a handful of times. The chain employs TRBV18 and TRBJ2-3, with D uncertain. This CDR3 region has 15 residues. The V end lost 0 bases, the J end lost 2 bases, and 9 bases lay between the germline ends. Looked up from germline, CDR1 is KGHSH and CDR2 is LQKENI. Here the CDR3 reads CASSPPLRLTDTQYF. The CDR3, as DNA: TGTGCCAGCTCACCACCCCTCAGACTCACAGATACGCAGTATTTT. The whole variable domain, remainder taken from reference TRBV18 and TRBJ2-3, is NAGVMQNPRHLVRRRGQEARLRCSPMKGHSHVYWYRQLPEEGLKFMVYLQKENIIDESGMPKERFSAEFPKEGPSILRIQQVVRGDSAAYFCASSPPLRLTDTQYFGPGTRLTVL.

The CDR3 spells CASSRGSGVVTDTQYF. The CDR3 DNA is TGTGCCAGCAGCCGCGGTTCGGGGGTGGTTACAGATACGCAGTATTTT. The chain has TRBV7-2 and TRBJ2-3; possibly TRBD2 for D (6 bases). Trimming cost V 5 bases and J 3 bases, with 18 bases left between them. Germline V gene sequence: CDR1 SGHTA, CDR2 FQGNSA. This CDR3 has 16 amino acids.

The CDR3 nucleotides are TGTGCCAGCAGCCCTCAAATTCGGGGTCAGCCCCAGCATTTT. Its translation is CASSPQIRGQPQHF. V gene TRBV7-8 combines with J gene TRBJ1-5, with no clear D. The CDR3 covers 14 residues. V was cut by 5 bases and J by 6 bases, with 14 bases left in between. The germline V gene has CDR1 SGHVS and CDR2 FQNEAQ.

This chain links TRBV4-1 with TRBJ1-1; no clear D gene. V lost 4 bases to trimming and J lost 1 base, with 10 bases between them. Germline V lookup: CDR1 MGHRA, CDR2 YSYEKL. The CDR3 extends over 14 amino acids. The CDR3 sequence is CASSPAVANTEAFF. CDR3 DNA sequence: TGCGCCAGCAGCCCGGCCGTAGCGAACACTGAAGCTTTCTTT.

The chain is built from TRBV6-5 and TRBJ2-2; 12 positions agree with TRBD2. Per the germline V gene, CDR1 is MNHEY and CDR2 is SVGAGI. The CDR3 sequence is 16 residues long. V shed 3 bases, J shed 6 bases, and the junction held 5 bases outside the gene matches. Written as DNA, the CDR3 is TGTGCCAGCAGTTATCCTAGCGGGGGGGCGGCCGGGGAGCTGTTTTTT. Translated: CASSYPSGGAAGELFF.

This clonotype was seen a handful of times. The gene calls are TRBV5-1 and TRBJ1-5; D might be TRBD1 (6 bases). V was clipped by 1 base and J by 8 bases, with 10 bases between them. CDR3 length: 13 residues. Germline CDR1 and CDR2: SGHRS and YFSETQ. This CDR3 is CASSLTGSEPQHF. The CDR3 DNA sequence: TGCGCCAGCAGCTTGACAGGGTCGGAGCCCCAGCATTTT. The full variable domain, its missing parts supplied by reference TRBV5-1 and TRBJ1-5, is KAGVTQTPRYLIKTRGQQVTLSCSPISGHRSVSWYQQTPGQGLQFLFEYFSETQRNKGNFPGRFSGRQFSNSRSEMNVSTLELGDSALYLCASSLTGSEPQHFGDGTRLSIL.

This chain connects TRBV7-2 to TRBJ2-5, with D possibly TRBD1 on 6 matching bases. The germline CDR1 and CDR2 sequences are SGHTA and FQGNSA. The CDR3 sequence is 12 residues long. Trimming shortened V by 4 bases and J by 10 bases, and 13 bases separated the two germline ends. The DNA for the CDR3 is TGTGCCAGCAGCTGGGCAGGGGAAGGCCAGTACTTC. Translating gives CASSWAGEGQYF.

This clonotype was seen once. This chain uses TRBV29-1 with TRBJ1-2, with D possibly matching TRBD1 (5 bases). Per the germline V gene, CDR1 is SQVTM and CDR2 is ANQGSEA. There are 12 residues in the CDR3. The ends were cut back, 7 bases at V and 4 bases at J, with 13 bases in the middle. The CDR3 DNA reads TGCAGCGCCGGGGGTATAGGCTATGGCTACACCTTC. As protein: CSAGGIGYGYTF.

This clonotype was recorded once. The DNA for the CDR3 is TGTGCCACCAGCAGAGGCGTACAGTACGAGCAGTACGTC. This sequence encodes CATSRGVQYEQYV. The V and J genes are TRBV15 and TRBJ2-7, with D unclear. The CDR3 is 13 amino acids. Trimming cost V 1 base and J 4 bases, with 8 bases left between them. Germline-derived CDR1 and CDR2 are LNHNV and YYDKDF (reference sequence).

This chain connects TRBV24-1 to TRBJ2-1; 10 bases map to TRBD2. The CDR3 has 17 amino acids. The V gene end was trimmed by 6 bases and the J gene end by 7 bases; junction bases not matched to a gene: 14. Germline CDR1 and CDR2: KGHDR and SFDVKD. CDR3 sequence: CATSSTLAGGTGNEQFF. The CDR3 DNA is TGTGCCACCAGTTCGACCTTAGCGGGGGGAACGGGGAATGAGCAGTTCTTC.

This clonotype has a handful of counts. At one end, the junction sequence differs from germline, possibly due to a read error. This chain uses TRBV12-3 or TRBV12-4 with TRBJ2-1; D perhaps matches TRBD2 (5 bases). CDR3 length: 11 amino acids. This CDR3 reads CASSLIGSRVF. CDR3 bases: TGTGCCAGCAGTTTGATTGGGAGCCGGGTCTTC.

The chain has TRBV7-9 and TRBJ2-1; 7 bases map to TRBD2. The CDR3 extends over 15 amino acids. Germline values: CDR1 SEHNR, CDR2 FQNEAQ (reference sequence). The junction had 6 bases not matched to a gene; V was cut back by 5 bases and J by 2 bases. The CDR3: CASSPRGVTYNEQFF. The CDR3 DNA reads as TGTGCCAGCAGCCCTCGGGGGGTAACCTACAATGAGCAGTTCTTC.

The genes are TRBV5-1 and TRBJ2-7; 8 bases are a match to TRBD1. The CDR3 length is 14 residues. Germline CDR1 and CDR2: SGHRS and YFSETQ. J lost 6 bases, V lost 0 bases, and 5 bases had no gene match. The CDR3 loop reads CASSLGGQGREQYV. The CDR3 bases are TGCGCCAGCAGCTTGGGCGGACAGGGCCGCGAGCAGTACGTC.

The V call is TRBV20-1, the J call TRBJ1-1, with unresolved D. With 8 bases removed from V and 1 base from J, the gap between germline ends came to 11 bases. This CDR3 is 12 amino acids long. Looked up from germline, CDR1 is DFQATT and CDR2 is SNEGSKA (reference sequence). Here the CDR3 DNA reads TGCAGTCCGTGGGAAAAGAACACTGAAGCTTTCTTT. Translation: CSPWEKNTEAFF.

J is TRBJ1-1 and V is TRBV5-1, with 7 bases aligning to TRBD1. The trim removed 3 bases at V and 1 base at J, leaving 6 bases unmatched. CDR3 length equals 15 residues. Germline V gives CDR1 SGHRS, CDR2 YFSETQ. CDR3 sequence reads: CASSYSGTANTEAFF. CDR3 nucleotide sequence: TGCGCCAGCAGCTACTCCGGGACAGCGAACACTGAAGCTTTCTTT. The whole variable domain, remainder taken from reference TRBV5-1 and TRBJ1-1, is KAGVTQTPRYLIKTRGQQVTLSCSPISGHRSVSWYQQTPGQGLQFLFEYFSETQRNKGNFPGRFSGRQFSNSRSEMNVSTLELGDSALYLCASSYSGTANTEAFFGQGTRLTVV.

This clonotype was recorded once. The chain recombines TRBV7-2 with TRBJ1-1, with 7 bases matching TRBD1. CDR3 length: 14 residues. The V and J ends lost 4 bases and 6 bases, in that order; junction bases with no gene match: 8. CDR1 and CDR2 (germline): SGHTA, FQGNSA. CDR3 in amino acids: CASSSSDRAAEAFF. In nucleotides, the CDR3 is TGTGCCAGCAGCTCGTCCGACAGGGCGGCTGAAGCTTTCTTT.

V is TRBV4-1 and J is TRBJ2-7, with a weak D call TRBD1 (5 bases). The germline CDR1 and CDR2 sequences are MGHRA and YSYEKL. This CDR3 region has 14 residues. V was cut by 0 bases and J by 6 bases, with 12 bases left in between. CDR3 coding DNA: TGCGCCAGCAGCCAAGATCTAAGGGGAACCGAGCAGTACGTC. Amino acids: CASSQDLRGTEQYV.

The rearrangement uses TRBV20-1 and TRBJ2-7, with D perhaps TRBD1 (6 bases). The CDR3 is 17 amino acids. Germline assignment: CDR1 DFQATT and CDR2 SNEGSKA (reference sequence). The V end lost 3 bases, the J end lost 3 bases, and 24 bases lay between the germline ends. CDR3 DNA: TGCAGTGCTAGGTTAACTACGGGCAGGGGACATTACTACGAGCAGTACGTC. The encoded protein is CSARLTTGRGHYYEQYV.

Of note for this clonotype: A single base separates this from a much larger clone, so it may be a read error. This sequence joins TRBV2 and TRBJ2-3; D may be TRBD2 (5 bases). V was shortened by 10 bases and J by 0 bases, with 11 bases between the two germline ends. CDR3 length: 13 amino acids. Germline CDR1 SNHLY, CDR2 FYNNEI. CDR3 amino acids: CATLGDSTDTQYF. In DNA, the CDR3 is TGTGCCACCCTCGGGGATAGCACAGATACGCAGTATTTT.

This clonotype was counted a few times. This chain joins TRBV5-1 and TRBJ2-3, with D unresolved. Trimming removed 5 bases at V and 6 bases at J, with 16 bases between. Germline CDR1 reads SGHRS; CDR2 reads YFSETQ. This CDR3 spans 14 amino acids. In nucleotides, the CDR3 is TGCGCCAGCAGGCGCCCCTGGCTTTGGGATACGCAGTATTTT. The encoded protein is CASRRPWLWDTQYF. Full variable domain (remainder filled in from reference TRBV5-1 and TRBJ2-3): KAGVTQTPRYLIKTRGQQVTLSCSPISGHRSVSWYQQTPGQGLQFLFEYFSETQRNKGNFPGRFSGRQFSNSRSEMNVSTLELGDSALYLCASRRPWLWDTQYFGPGTRLTVL.

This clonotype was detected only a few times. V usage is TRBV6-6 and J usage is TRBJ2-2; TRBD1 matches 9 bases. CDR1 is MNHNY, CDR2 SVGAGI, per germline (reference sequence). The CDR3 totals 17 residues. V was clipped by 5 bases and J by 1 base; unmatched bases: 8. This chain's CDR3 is CASSPTSGQGNTGELFF. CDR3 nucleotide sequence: TGTGCCAGCAGTCCCACCTCGGGACAGGGGAACACCGGGGAGCTGTTTTTT.